This T cell receptor (beta chain) is drawn from a study of identical twins. This clonotype was counted many times. The antigen is not known. Template switching supplied a universal primer site; unique molecular identifiers were carried on the cDNA. TCRdb re-called the 5' RACE reads through MiXCR, storing one row per CDR3 protein. The table has 500,000 to 550,000 distinct CDR3 sequences, around 24% seen once. Study outcomes and limitations: Rather than following the same donors, the conclusions depended on cross-sectional statistical analysis.

Between the trimmed V and J ends, which lost 5 bases and 7 bases, there was a span of 15 bases. CDR3 length equals 13 residues. From germline, CDR1 is DFQATT and CDR2 SNEGSKA (reference sequence). This sample was also put to use in a study of yellow fever vaccine responses in identical twins.

The genes are TRBV20-1 and TRBJ2-1; a possible D gene is TRBD1 (5 bases). Material: CD4+ T cells sorted from blood. The sequence was obtained from a woman younger than 35 in good health. The CDR3, as DNA: TGCAGTGCTGTAAATCAGGGATTGAATGAGCAGTTCTTC. It codes for CSAVNQGLNEQFF.